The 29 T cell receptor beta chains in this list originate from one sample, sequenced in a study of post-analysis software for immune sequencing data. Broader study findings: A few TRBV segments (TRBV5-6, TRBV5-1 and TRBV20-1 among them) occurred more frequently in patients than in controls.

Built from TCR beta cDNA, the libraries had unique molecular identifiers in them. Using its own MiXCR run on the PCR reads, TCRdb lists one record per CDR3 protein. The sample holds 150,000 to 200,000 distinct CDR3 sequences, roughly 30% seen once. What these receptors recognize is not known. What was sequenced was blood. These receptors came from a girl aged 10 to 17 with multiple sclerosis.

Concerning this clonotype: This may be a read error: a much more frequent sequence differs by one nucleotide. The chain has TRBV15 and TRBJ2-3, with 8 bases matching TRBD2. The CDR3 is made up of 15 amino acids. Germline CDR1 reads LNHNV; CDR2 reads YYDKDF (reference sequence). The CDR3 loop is CASSRTSQVADTQYF. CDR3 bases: TGTGCCTCCAGCCGGACTAGCCAGGTGGCAGATACGCAGTATTTT.

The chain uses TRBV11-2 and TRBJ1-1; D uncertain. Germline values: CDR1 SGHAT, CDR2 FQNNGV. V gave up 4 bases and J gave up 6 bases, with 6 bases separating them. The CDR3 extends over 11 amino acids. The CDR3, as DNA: TGTGCCAGCAGCTCGATCGCTGAAGCTTTCTTT. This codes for CASSSIAEAFF.

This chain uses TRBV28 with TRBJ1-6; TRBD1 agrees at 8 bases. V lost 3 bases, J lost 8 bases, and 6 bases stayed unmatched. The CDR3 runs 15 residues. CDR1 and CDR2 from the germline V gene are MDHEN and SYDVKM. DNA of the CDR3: TGTGCCAGCAGTTTGTACAGGGGGTTGGATTCACCCCTCCACTTT. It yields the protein CASSLYRGLDSPLHF.

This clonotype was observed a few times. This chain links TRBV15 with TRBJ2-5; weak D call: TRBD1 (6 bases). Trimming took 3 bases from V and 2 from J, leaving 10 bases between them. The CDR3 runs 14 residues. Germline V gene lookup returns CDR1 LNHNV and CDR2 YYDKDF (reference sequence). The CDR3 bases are TGTGCCACCAGCAGTTGGACAGAACAAGAGACCCAGTACTTC. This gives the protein CATSSWTEQETQYF. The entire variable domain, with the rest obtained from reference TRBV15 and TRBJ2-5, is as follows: DAMVIQNPRYQVTQFGKPVTLSCSQTLNHNVMYWYQQKSSQAPKLLFHYYDKDFNNEADTPDNFQSRRPNTSFCFLDIRSPGLGDTAMYLCATSSWTEQETQYFGPGTRLLVL.

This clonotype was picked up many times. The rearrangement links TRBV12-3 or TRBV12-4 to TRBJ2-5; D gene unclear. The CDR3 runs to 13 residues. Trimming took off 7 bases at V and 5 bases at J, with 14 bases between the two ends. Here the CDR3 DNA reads TGTGCCAGCACCGACGGAGTTGTGGAGACCCAGTACTTC. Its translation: CASTDGVVETQYF.

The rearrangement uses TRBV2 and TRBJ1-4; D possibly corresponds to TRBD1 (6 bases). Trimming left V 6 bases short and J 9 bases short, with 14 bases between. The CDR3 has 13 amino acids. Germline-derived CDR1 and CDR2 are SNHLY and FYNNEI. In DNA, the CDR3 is TGTGCCAGCAGCCCGGGGACAAGGAAAAAACTGTTTTTT. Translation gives CASSPGTRKKLFF.

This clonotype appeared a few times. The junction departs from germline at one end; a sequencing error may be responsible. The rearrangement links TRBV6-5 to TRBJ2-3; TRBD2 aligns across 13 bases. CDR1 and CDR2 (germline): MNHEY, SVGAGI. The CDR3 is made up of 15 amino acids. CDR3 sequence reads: CASRLLAGGSDMQYF. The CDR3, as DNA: TGTGCCAGCAGGTTACTAGCGGGAGGGTCCGATATGCAGTATTTT.

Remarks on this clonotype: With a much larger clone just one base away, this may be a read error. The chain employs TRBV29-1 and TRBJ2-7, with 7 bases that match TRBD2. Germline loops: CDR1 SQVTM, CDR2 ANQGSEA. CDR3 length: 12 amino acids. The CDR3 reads CNGGGSSYEQYF. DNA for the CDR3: TGCAACGGGGGAGGGTCCTCCTACGAGCAGTACTTC.

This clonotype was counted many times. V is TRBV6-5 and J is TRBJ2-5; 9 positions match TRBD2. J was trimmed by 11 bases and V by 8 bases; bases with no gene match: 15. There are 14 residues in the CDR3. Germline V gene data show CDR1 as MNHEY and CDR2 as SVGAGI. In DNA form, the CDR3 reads TGTGCCAGCGTCGGGCTAGCGGGACTAGGGGAGCAGTACTTC. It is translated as CASVGLAGLGEQYF.

CDR3 sequence (DNA): TGTGCCACCAGCAGAGATCCTGGGGCCAACGTCCTGACTTTC. It codes for CATSRDPGANVLTF. This chain joins TRBV15 and TRBJ2-6; D unresolved. This CDR3 contains 14 residues. Germline-derived CDR1 and CDR2 are LNHNV and YYDKDF (reference sequence). Trimming pared 0 bases from V and 2 bases from J, leaving 2 bases between.

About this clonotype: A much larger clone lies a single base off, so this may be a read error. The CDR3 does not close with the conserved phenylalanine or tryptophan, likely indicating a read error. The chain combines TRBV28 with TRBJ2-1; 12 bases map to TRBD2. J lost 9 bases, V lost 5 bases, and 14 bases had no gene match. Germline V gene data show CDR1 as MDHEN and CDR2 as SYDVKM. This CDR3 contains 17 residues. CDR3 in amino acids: CASSPTIRLAGVVEQFL. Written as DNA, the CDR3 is TGTGCCAGCAGTCCGACGATACGACTAGCGGGAGTGGTTGAGCAGTTCTTA.

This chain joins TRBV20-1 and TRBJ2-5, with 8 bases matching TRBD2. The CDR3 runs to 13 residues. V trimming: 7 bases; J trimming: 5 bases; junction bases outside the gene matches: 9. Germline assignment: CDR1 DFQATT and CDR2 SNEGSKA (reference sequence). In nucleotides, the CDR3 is TGCAGTGTTCTAGCGGGCCTCGGTGAGACCCAGTACTTC. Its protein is CSVLAGLGETQYF.

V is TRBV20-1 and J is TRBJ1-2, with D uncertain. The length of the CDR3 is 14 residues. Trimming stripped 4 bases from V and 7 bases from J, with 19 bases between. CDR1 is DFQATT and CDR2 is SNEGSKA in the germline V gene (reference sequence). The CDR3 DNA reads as TGCAGTGCTACGACTAACAGTGGGGAGGGTGGCTACACCTTC. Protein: CSATTNSGEGGYTF.

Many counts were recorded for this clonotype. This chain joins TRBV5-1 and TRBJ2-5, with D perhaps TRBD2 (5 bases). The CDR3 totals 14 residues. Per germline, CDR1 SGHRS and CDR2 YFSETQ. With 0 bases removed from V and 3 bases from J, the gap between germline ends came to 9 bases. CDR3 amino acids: CASSLAPGKETQYF. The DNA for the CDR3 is TGCGCCAGCAGCTTGGCCCCGGGGAAAGAGACCCAGTACTTC.

CDR3: CASSYGLAGRNEQFF. For the CDR3, the DNA is TGCGCCAGCAGCTACGGACTAGCGGGAAGAAATGAGCAGTTCTTC. V and J are TRBV5-1 and TRBJ2-1; TRBD2 matches at 12 bases. In germline, CDR1 is SGHRS, CDR2 YFSETQ. The CDR3 loop spans 15 amino acids. The J segment lost 7 bases and the V segment lost 3 bases, leaving 5 bases of the junction unmatched.

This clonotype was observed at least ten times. CDR3 nucleotide sequence: TGTGCCACCAGTGGGACTAGCGGGAGCTTTCAAGATACGCAGTATTTT. Translating gives CATSGTSGSFQDTQYF. The chain couples TRBV24-1 to TRBJ2-3; 13 bases match TRBD2. CDR1 is KGHDR and CDR2 is SFDVKD in the germline V gene. The CDR3 runs to 16 residues. Unmatched junction bases numbered 6, after V lost 5 bases and J lost 5 bases.

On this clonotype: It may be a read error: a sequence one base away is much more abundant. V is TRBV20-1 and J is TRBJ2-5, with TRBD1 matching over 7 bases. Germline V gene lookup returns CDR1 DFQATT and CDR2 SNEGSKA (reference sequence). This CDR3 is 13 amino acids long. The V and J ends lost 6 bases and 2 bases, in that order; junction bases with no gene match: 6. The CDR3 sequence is CSAGIQGQETQYF. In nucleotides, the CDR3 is TGCAGTGCAGGAATACAGGGGCAAGAGACCCAGTACTTC.

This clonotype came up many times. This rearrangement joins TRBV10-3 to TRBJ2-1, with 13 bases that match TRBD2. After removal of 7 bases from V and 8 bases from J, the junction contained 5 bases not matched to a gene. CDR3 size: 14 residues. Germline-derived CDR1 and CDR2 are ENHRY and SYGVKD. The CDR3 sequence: CAITVGLAGHEQFF. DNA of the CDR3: TGTGCCATCACCGTGGGACTAGCGGGACATGAGCAGTTCTTC.

The CDR3 sequence is CASSFRAGQETQYF. CDR3 nucleotide sequence: TGTGCCAGCAGTTTTCGGGCGGGACAAGAGACCCAGTACTTC. This rearrangement joins TRBV12-3 or TRBV12-4 to TRBJ2-5; D is perhaps TRBD2 (6 bases). Trimming cost V 3 bases and J 2 bases, with 10 bases left between them. CDR3 size: 14 residues.

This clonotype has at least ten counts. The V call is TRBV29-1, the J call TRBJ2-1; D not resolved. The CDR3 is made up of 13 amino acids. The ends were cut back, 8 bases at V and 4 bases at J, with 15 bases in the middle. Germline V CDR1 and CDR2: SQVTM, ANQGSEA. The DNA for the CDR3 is TGCAGCCTAAGGACCCTGGGGTACAATGAGCAGTTCTTC. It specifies CSLRTLGYNEQFF.

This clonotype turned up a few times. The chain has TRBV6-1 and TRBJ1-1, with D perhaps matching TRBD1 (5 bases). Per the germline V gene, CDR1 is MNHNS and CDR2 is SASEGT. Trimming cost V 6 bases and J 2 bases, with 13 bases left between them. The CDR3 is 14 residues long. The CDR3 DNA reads TGTGCCAGCAGGGACACAAACTATAACACTGAAGCTTTCTTT. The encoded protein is CASRDTNYNTEAFF.

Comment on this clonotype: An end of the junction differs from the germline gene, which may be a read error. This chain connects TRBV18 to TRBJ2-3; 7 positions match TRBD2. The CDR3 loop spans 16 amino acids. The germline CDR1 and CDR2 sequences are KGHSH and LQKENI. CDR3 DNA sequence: TGTGCCAGTTCACCCCAAGGAGCGGGAAGCACAGATACGCAGTATTTT. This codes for CASSPQGAGSTDTQYF.

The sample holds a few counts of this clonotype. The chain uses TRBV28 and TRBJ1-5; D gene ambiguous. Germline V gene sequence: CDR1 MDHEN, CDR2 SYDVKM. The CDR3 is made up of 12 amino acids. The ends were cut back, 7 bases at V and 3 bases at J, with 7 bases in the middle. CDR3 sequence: CASNRSNQPQHF. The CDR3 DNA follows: TGTGCCAGCAATCGCTCCAATCAGCCCCAGCATTTT.

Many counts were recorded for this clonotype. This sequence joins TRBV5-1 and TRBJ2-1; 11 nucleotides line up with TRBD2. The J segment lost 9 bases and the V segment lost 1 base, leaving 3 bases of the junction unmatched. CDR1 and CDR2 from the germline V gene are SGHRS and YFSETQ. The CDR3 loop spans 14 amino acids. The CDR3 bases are TGCGCCAGCAGCTTGACTAGCGGGAGAGTTGAGCAGTTCTTC. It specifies CASSLTSGRVEQFF.

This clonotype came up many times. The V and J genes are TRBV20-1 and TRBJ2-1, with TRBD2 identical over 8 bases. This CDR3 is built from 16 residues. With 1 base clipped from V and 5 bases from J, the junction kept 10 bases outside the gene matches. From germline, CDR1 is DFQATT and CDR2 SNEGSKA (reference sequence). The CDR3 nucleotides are TGCAGTGCTAGAGTGGCCCGGGAGGGTTCCGACAATGAGCAGTTCTTC. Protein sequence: CSARVAREGSDNEQFF.

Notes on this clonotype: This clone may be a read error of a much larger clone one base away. The CDR3 bases are TGTGCCACCAGTGAGTCCAGGGATACGCAGTATTTT. It specifies CATSESRDTQYF. The chain combines TRBV24-1 with TRBJ2-3, with D unclear. V was clipped by 4 bases and J by 6 bases, with 7 bases between them. The CDR3 runs to 12 residues. Germline CDR1 is KGHDR and CDR2 is SFDVKD.

The chain's CDR3 is CASSVDGSGEQFF. The CDR3 region has the DNA TGTGCCAGCAGCGTAGACGGGAGTGGTGAGCAGTTCTTC. The V gene is TRBV9, the J gene TRBJ2-1; a weak D match, TRBD2 (6 bases). V lost 0 bases and J 9 bases, leaving 10 bases between the germline ends. Looked up from germline, CDR1 is SGDLS and CDR2 is YYNGEE. CDR3 size: 13 residues.

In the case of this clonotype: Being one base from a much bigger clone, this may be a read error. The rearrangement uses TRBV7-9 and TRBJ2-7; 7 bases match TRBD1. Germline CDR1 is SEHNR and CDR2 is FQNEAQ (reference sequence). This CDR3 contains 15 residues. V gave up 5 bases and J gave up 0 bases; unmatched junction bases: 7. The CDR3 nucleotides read TGTGCCAGCAGCCTTCGGGACAGCAACTCCTACGAGCAGTACTTC. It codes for CASSLRDSNSYEQYF.

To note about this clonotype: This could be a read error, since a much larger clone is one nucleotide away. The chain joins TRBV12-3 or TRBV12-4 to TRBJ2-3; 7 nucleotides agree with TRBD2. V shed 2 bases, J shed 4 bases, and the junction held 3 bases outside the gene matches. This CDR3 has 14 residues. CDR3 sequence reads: CASSLIAGADTQYF. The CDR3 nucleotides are TGTGCCAGCAGTTTAATAGCGGGTGCAGATACGCAGTATTTT.